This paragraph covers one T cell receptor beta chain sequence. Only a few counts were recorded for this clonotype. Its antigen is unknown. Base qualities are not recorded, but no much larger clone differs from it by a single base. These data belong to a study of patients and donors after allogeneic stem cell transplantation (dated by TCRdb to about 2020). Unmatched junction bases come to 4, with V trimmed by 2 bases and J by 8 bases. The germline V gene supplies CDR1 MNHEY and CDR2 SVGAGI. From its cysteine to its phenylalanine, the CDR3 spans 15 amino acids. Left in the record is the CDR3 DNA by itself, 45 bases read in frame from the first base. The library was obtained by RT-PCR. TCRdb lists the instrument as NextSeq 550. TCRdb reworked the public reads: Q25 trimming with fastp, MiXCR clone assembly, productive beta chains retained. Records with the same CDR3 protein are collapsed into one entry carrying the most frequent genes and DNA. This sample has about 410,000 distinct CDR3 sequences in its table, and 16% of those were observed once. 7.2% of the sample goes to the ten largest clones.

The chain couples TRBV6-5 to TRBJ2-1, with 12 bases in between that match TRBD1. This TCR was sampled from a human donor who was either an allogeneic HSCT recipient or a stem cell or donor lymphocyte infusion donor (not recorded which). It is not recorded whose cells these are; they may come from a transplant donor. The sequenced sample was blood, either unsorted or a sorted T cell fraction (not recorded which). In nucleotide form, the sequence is TGTGCCAGCAGTTACGGGACAGGGGGCACGGATGAGCAGTTCTTC. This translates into CASSYGTGGTDEQFF.